This T cell receptor beta chain was sequenced during a study of cytomegalovirus exposure and HLA in healthy donors. General study results and limits: According to the study, roughly 160 TCR beta chains were cytomegalovirus-associated.

Turning to this clone: Its antigen is not identified.

The CDR3 runs 18 residues. Germline loops: CDR1 LGHNA, CDR2 YSLEER. V was shortened by 0 bases and J by 2 bases, with 17 bases between the two germline ends. The study ran its PCR with 60 Vbeta and 13 Jbeta primers. Clones were read by immunoSEQ multiplex PCR, and TCRdb kept only the in-frame ones, dropping some. Of approximately 84,000 clones in the sample, roughly 78% were seen once. This clonotype originated in a male donor in good health and CMV-seropositive. Sequences were obtained from PBMCs. The chain uses TRBV4-3 and TRBJ2-4; TRBD1 might be the D (7 bases). The CDR3 here is CASSQEVGGGFTKNIQYF. The CDR3, as DNA: TGCGCCAGCAGCCAAGAAGTAGGAGGGGGCTTCACCAAAAACATTCAGTACTTC.